A single sample gave rise to the 14 T cell receptor beta chains below, sequenced in a study of blood T cell repertoires in COVID-19. Libraries were prepared by immunoSEQ multiplex PCR; TCRdb keeps only in-frame clonotypes and omits some of them. The profile shows about 150,000 clones, around 84% of them singletons. The sequenced sample consisted of peripheral blood. The receptors shown here come from a woman between 45 and 65 years old with acute or convalescent COVID-19.

This clone is a singleton in its sample. The chain carries TRBV9 and TRBJ2-2, with 8 bases matching TRBD2. Germline lookup yields CDR1 SGDLS and CDR2 YYNGEE. The CDR3 is 17 residues long. V lost 2 bases, J lost 1 base, and 7 bases stayed unmatched. Written as DNA, the CDR3 is TGTGCCAGCAGCGTTACGGGAGGGCCAATGAACACCGGGGAGCTGTTTTTT. Protein: CASSVTGGPMNTGELFF.

This clone was found once. This chain connects TRBV6-5 to TRBJ2-2, with D uncertain. CDR1 and CDR2 from the germline V gene are MNHEY and SVGAGI. Trimming took off 2 bases at V and 6 bases at J, with 7 bases between the two ends. This CDR3 is 13 amino acids long. This CDR3 is CASSYVRSGELFF. CDR3 coding DNA: TGTGCCAGCAGTTACGTTAGATCCGGGGAGCTGTTTTTT.

V and J are TRBV7-9 and TRBJ2-1, with a possible D match to TRBD2 (6 bases). The CDR3 loop spans 16 amino acids. Germline CDR1 and CDR2: SEHNR and FQNEAQ (reference sequence). Deletions cut 0 bases from V and 1 base from J, with 10 bases between. CDR3 in DNA: TGTGCCAGCAGCTTAGCTCGGGACTTATCCTACAATGAGCAGTTCTTC. It specifies CASSLARDLSYNEQFF.

V is TRBV5-1 and J is TRBJ2-1; 7 positions agree with TRBD1. The V gene end was trimmed by 4 bases and the J gene end by 6 bases; junction bases not matched to a gene: 7. Germline V gene data show CDR1 as SGHRS and CDR2 as YFSETQ. The CDR3 extends over 14 amino acids. CDR3 protein: CASSPRAGGNEQFF. In nucleotides, the CDR3 is TGCGCCAGCAGCCCGAGGGCAGGGGGCAATGAGCAGTTCTTC.

V is TRBV19 and J is TRBJ2-7; possible D gene TRBD2, 6 bases. CDR1 and CDR2 from the germline V gene are LNHDA and SQIVND (reference sequence). The V gene lost 9 bases and the J gene lost 5 bases, with 20 bases spanning the gap. This CDR3 region has 14 residues. The CDR3 bases are TGTGCCAGCGCGGGGCAGGAGCCCTGGGACGAGCAGTACTTC. Residues: CASAGQEPWDEQYF.

V is TRBV2 and J is TRBJ1-3, with D maybe TRBD1 (5 bases). CDR1 and CDR2 from the germline V gene are SNHLY and FYNNEI. V was pared by 3 bases and J by 2 bases, with 11 bases between. This CDR3 has 15 residues. The CDR3 spells CASSDRGATGNTIYF. The CDR3 DNA reads as TGTGCCAGCAGTGATCGTGGGGCCACTGGAAACACCATATATTTT.

This clone has ten or more counts. The genes are TRBV19 and TRBJ2-2; D is uncertain. The germline V gene encodes CDR1 LNHDA and CDR2 SQIVND (reference sequence). CDR3 size: 16 residues. V lost 3 bases and J lost 0, with 11 bases in between. This CDR3 reads CASSIRHGTNTGELFF. In nucleotides, the CDR3 is TGTGCCAGTAGTATTCGACATGGAACGAACACCGGGGAGCTGTTTTTT.

The CDR3 loop is CASILTSTGELFF. The CDR3 coding sequence is TGTGCCAGCATCCTGACTTCGACCGGGGAGCTGTTTTTT. The chain has TRBV28 and TRBJ2-2; D gene unclear. The CDR3 has 13 residues. Germline loops: CDR1 MDHEN, CDR2 SYDVKM. V lost 7 bases, J lost 5 bases, and 11 bases lay in between.

Only a few counts were recorded for this clone. V is TRBV27 and J is TRBJ1-2; D is unresolved. The ends were cut back, 5 bases at V and 6 bases at J, with 16 bases in the middle. The CDR3 sequence is 14 residues long. The germline gives CDR1 MNHEY, CDR2 SMNVEV (reference sequence). The CDR3 bases are TGTGCCAGCAGTCCCCTCTGGGGAGTAGATGGCTACACCTTC. Amino acid sequence: CASSPLWGVDGYTF.

This chain uses TRBV5-1 with TRBJ1-2; D call uncertain. Trimming cost V 4 bases and J 3 bases, with 10 bases left between them. CDR1 and CDR2 from the germline V gene are SGHRS and YFSETQ. The CDR3 is made up of 13 amino acids. The CDR3 DNA is TGCGCCAGCAGCAACGGACTAGACTATGGCTACACCTTC. It yields the protein CASSNGLDYGYTF.

The V gene is TRBV5-4, the J gene TRBJ2-2; 16 bases fit TRBD2. V lost 4 bases, J lost 4 bases, and 7 bases stayed unmatched. Germline V CDR1 and CDR2: SGHNT, YYREEE (reference sequence). The length of the CDR3 is 18 residues. CDR3 sequence: CASSPGLAGGIGTGELFF. CDR3 nucleotide sequence: TGTGCCAGCAGCCCGGGACTAGCGGGGGGGATCGGCACCGGGGAGCTGTTTTTT.

Details on this clone: A read error may account for a junction end that differs from germline. The chain links TRBV5-1 to TRBJ2-1; 7 bases map to TRBD1. This CDR3 region has 13 residues. Looked up from germline, CDR1 is SGHRS and CDR2 is YFSETQ. The CDR3 protein is CASSLEWTGPEIF. CDR3 DNA sequence: TGCGCCAGCAGCTTGGAGTGGACAGGACCTGAGATCTTC.

This clone was observed a single time. The chain combines TRBV29-1 with TRBJ1-2; no reliable D call. Looked up from germline, CDR1 is SQVTM and CDR2 is ANQGSEA. This CDR3 contains 12 residues. V dropped 4 bases and J dropped 5 bases, with 11 bases sitting between them. This chain's CDR3 is CSVGGRGYGYTF. In DNA form, the CDR3 reads TGCAGCGTTGGGGGTCGAGGGTATGGCTACACCTTC.

The V and J genes are TRBV18 and TRBJ1-1, with 7 bases lining up with TRBD1. The CDR3 contains 16 residues. With 3 bases clipped from V and 7 bases from J, the junction kept 14 bases outside the gene matches. Germline CDR1 is KGHSH and CDR2 is LQKENI. The CDR3 bases are TGTGCCAGCTCACCCGTTCGACAGGGCAGCTTAAATGAAGCTTTCTTT. Translated: CASSPVRQGSLNEAFF.